This passage covers 30 T cell receptor beta chains from one sample sequenced in a study of CD8 T cells in ankylosing spondylitis. Each CDR3 protein gets one entry after TCRdb re-called the 5' RACE reads with MiXCR. Seen here are about 360,000 distinct CDR3 sequences, 20% to 25% observed once, and the top ten hold around 13%. Input material: blood, either unsorted or a sorted T cell fraction (not recorded which). Source of these receptors: a male donor with ankylosing spondylitis or in good health (not recorded which).

The table lists this clonotype with a few counts. As DNA, the CDR3 is TGTGCCTGGAGCATAGAGAGCGAGCAGTACTTC. Protein: CAWSIESEQYF. The gene calls are TRBV30 and TRBJ2-7; D is unclear. CDR1 and CDR2 (germline): GTSNPN, SVGIG (reference sequence). The CDR3 is 11 residues long. Trimming removed 3 bases from V and 6 bases from J, with 9 bases in between.

The J gene is TRBJ1-2, the V gene TRBV6-5, with D possibly being TRBD1 (5 bases). V gave up 1 base and J gave up 7 bases, with 13 bases separating them. The germline V gene encodes CDR1 MNHEY and CDR2 SVGAGI. This CDR3 region has 14 residues. CDR3 coding DNA: TGTGCCAGCAGTTACTTCGGGGCTCTAGGTGGCTACACCTTC. Translation: CASSYFGALGGYTF.

This clonotype was found a few times. The genes are TRBV20-1 and TRBJ1-1; the D gene is possibly TRBD1 (5 bases). Trimming pared 2 bases from V and 3 bases from J, leaving 13 bases between. Germline-derived CDR1 and CDR2 are DFQATT and SNEGSKA (reference sequence). The CDR3 runs 14 residues. The CDR3 DNA follows: TGCAGTGCTAGACCTACGGGGCTAGACACTGAAGCTTTCTTT. Residues: CSARPTGLDTEAFF.

The V and J genes are TRBV12-3 or TRBV12-4 and TRBJ2-7; no clear D. This CDR3 is 13 amino acids long. V lost 5 bases to trimming and J lost 0 bases, with 8 bases between them. As DNA, the CDR3 is TGTGCCAGCAGTCATGGGGTCTCCTACGAGCAGTACTTC. Protein product: CASSHGVSYEQYF.

The chain has TRBV6-1 and TRBJ2-5, with D unresolved. The CDR3 loop spans 16 amino acids. Deletions cut 7 bases from V and 0 bases from J, with 18 bases between. The germline V gene has CDR1 MNHNS and CDR2 SASEGT. As DNA, the CDR3 is TGTGCCAGCAAAAGCCAGACTCTGACCTACCAAGAGACCCAGTACTTC. Encoded protein: CASKSQTLTYQETQYF.

This sequence joins TRBV11-2 and TRBJ2-5, with TRBD1 as a possible D gene (6 bases). The germline V and J ends were trimmed by 4 bases and 2 bases, with 23 bases remaining between them. CDR1 and CDR2 from the germline V gene are SGHAT and FQNNGV. The CDR3 sequence is 18 residues long. CDR3 protein: CASSSPGYWDTYQETQYF. The CDR3 region has the DNA TGTGCCAGCAGCTCCCCGGGGTATTGGGACACCTATCAAGAGACCCAGTACTTC.

This clonotype was counted many times. The chain uses TRBV4-1 and TRBJ2-3; D gene uncertain. Between the trimmed V and J ends, which lost 3 bases and 4 bases, there was a span of 17 bases. The CDR3 is made up of 16 amino acids. The germline V gene encodes CDR1 MGHRA and CDR2 YSYEKL. The CDR3 sequence: CASSQGDLRPADTQYF. Written as DNA, the CDR3 is TGCGCCAGCAGCCAGGGCGACTTACGACCAGCAGATACGCAGTATTTT.

The rearrangement joins TRBV12-3 or TRBV12-4 to TRBJ2-1; TRBD2 agrees at 13 bases. V lost 6 bases and J lost 5; bases outside the gene matches: 7. CDR3 length: 16 residues. The CDR3 loop reads CASSTTSGGTDNEQFF. The DNA of the CDR3 is TGTGCCAGCAGCACGACTAGCGGGGGGACGGACAATGAGCAGTTCTTC.

The chain carries TRBV15 and TRBJ1-1; D uncertain. The CDR3 extends over 15 amino acids. Deletions cut 1 base from V and 5 bases from J, with 14 bases between. Germline assignment: CDR1 LNHNV and CDR2 YYDKDF (reference sequence). The CDR3 DNA reads as TGTGCCACCAGCAGAGCTGCGGGAATAGGAACTGAAGCTTTCTTT. This encodes CATSRAAGIGTEAFF.

On this clonotype: The junction shows a germline mismatch at one end, possibly a read error. The chain employs TRBV7-9 and TRBJ2-7, with D possibly TRBD2 on 6 matching bases. The germline gives CDR1 SEHNR, CDR2 FQNEAQ (reference sequence). The CDR3 runs to 13 residues. CDR3 DNA: TGTGCCAGCAGCTTAGTTCTCGGGGGATCGCAAACGTTC. Amino acids: CASSLVLGGSQTF.

This chain uses TRBV4-1 with TRBJ2-7; TRBD2 matches at 11 bases. The ends lost 4 bases at V and 7 bases at J; junction bases unmatched: 18. This CDR3 contains 18 residues. Germline V lookup: CDR1 MGHRA, CDR2 YSYEKL. The CDR3: CASSRTTGTSGPLGEQYF. Here the CDR3 DNA reads TGCGCCAGCAGCCGGACCACCGGGACTAGCGGACCTCTGGGAGAGCAGTACTTC.

This clonotype was seen a few times. Here the CDR3 DNA reads TGCGCCAGCTCGACTAGCGGGGGGATCAACTCCTACAATGAGCAGTTCTTC. As protein: CASSTSGGINSYNEQFF. The chain uses TRBV5-1 and TRBJ2-1, with 13 bases fitting TRBD2. The J segment lost 0 bases and the V segment lost 7 bases, leaving 7 bases of the junction unmatched. The CDR3 is 17 amino acids. Germline CDR1 and CDR2: SGHRS and YFSETQ.

This clonotype occurred a few times. V is TRBV7-8 and J is TRBJ2-2, with D possibly matching TRBD2 (5 bases). Trimming stripped 2 bases from V and 4 bases from J, with 11 bases between. Germline lookup yields CDR1 SGHVS and CDR2 FQNEAQ. The CDR3 spans 15 residues. The CDR3: CASSLSGPSTGELFF. The CDR3 coding sequence is TGTGCCAGCAGCTTAAGCGGTCCGAGCACCGGGGAGCTGTTTTTT.

DNA of the CDR3: TGTGCCAGCAGCCCTGGAGGGGCTAGCGGGGGGCCAGATACGCAGTATTTT. Its protein product is CASSPGGASGGPDTQYF. The gene calls are TRBV3-1 and TRBJ2-3, with 11 bases aligning to TRBD2. The CDR3 is 17 residues long. J lost 4 bases, V lost 4 bases, and 10 bases had no gene match. Per germline, CDR1 LGHDT and CDR2 YNNKEL (reference sequence).

V gene TRBV5-4 combines with J gene TRBJ2-7, with a tentative D call TRBD2 (5 bases). Germline V gene sequence: CDR1 SGHNT, CDR2 YYREEE (reference sequence). This CDR3 is 14 amino acids long. The germline V and J ends were trimmed by 3 bases and 2 bases, with 12 bases remaining between them. CDR3 in DNA: TGTGCCAGCAGCTCGACCGGGAAGACCTACGAGCAGTACTTC. Translation: CASSSTGKTYEQYF.

This clonotype was seen a handful of times. The CDR3 here is CATSGGLAGHTDTQYF. CDR3 nucleotides: TGTGCCACCAGCGGAGGACTAGCGGGGCATACAGATACGCAGTATTTT. The chain couples TRBV15 to TRBJ2-3; 12 positions match TRBD2. The V gene's germline CDR1 is LNHNV and CDR2 YYDKDF (reference sequence). The trim removed 5 bases at V and 3 bases at J, leaving 6 bases unmatched. The CDR3 contains 16 residues.

V gene TRBV2 combines with J gene TRBJ2-7; 8 bases agree with TRBD1. The J segment lost 0 bases and the V segment lost 0 bases, leaving 7 bases of the junction unmatched. The CDR3 covers 17 residues. Germline CDR1 and CDR2: SNHLY and FYNNEI. CDR3 DNA sequence: TGTGCCAGCAGTGAAGCCCTACGGACAGGGAACTCCTACGAGCAGTACTTC. Translation gives CASSEALRTGNSYEQYF.

This clonotype is a singleton in its sample. A much larger clone differs by one base, so this may be a read error. The chain couples TRBV7-9 to TRBJ2-7; no clear D gene. CDR3 length equals 13 residues. Germline V gene lookup returns CDR1 SEHNR and CDR2 FQNEAQ (reference sequence). CDR3 DNA: TGTGCCAGCAGCTTAGGGAACTCCTTCGAGCAGTACTTC. This translates into CASSLGNSFEQYF.

This clonotype turned up a few times. J is TRBJ2-1 and V is TRBV3-1, with 8 bases fitting TRBD2. Germline CDR1 is LGHDT and CDR2 is YNNKEL (reference sequence). Trimming at V came to 0 bases and at J to 6 bases, leaving 7 bases not matched to a gene. CDR3 length equals 16 residues. This CDR3 reads CASSQEWRGAGNEQFF. The CDR3 nucleotides are TGTGCCAGCAGCCAAGAGTGGCGGGGGGCCGGCAATGAGCAGTTCTTC.

The sample holds a few counts of this clonotype. The chain employs TRBV2 and TRBJ2-7; either TRBD1 or TRBD2 may supply D (5 bases each). Trimming took 2 bases from V and 4 from J, leaving 9 bases between them. The CDR3 has 13 amino acids. Looked up from germline, CDR1 is SNHLY and CDR2 is FYNNEI. The CDR3 reads CASSERGGYEQYF. The CDR3 nucleotides are TGTGCCAGCAGTGAAAGGGGCGGGTACGAGCAGTACTTC.

The CDR3 protein is CASSLDGIPNYGYTF. CDR3 nucleotides: TGTGCCAGCAGTTTGGACGGGATTCCTAACTATGGCTACACCTTC. This sequence joins TRBV6-5 and TRBJ1-2, with D unclear. With 4 bases removed from V and 0 bases from J, the gap between germline ends came to 12 bases. CDR3 length: 15 residues. Germline assignment: CDR1 MNHEY and CDR2 SVGAGI.

This clonotype was counted between two and nine times. The genes are TRBV7-6 and TRBJ2-3; 9 nucleotides align to TRBD2. CDR1 and CDR2 from the germline V gene are SGHVS and FNYEAQ. The CDR3 has 16 residues. The V segment lost 5 bases and the J segment 6 bases; nucleotides outside the gene matches: 12. The CDR3 loop is CASSNRGGLAADTQYF. The CDR3, as DNA: TGTGCCAGCAGCAATAGGGGGGGACTAGCAGCCGATACGCAGTATTTT.

Worth noting for this clonotype: Germline is not matched at one junction end, which may reflect a read error. The V call is TRBV11-2, the J call TRBJ2-1; D is unclear. This CDR3 is 13 amino acids long. CDR1 and CDR2 (germline): SGHAT, FQNNGV. In DNA form, the CDR3 reads TGTGCCAGCAGCCCAGGCTCCCACAATGAGCAGTTCTTC. Its protein product is CASSPGSHNEQFF.

V is TRBV12-3 or TRBV12-4 and J is TRBJ2-1; tentative D call: TRBD1 (6 bases). The ends were cut back, 4 bases at V and 2 bases at J, with 15 bases in the middle. CDR3 length equals 16 residues. The CDR3 bases are TGTGCCAGCAGTTCCGCCGGGACATCCGCCTACAATGAGCAGTTCTTC. Its protein is CASSSAGTSAYNEQFF.

The chain joins TRBV19 to TRBJ1-5; no clear D gene. This CDR3 has 12 residues. V dropped 5 bases and J dropped 9 bases, with 11 bases sitting between them. Germline-derived CDR1 and CDR2 are LNHDA and SQIVND (reference sequence). The CDR3 loop reads CASSGPGRPQHF. CDR3 sequence (DNA): TGTGCCAGTAGTGGACCTGGGCGGCCCCAGCATTTT.

This clonotype was seen a few times. The chain uses TRBV30 and TRBJ2-1; 9 positions match TRBD2. This CDR3 is built from 16 residues. The V gene end was trimmed by 5 bases and the J gene end by 1 base; junction bases not matched to a gene: 9. Per the germline V gene, CDR1 is GTSNPN and CDR2 is SVGIG (reference sequence). CDR3 protein: CAWAGGKFFSYNEQFF. As DNA, the CDR3 is TGTGCCTGGGCGGGGGGGAAATTCTTTTCCTACAATGAGCAGTTCTTC. Full variable domain (missing parts from reference TRBV30 and TRBJ2-1): SQTIHQWPATLVQPVGSPLSLECTVEGTSNPNLYWYRQAAGRGLQLLFYSVGIGQISSEVPQNLSASRPQDRQFILSSKKLLLSDSGFYLCAWAGGKFFSYNEQFFGPGTRLTVL.

This clonotype was counted only a few times. The rearrangement uses TRBV5-1 and TRBJ2-7, with 9 bases aligning to TRBD1. The CDR3 covers 15 residues. The trim removed 5 bases at V and 0 bases at J, leaving 6 bases unmatched. The V gene's germline CDR1 is SGHRS and CDR2 YFSETQ. The CDR3, as DNA: TGCGCCAGCAGGCGGGGGACAGGGAGCTCCTACGAGCAGTACTTC. It specifies CASRRGTGSSYEQYF. The complete variable domain, with remaining parts taken from reference TRBV5-1 and TRBJ2-7, reads KAGVTQTPRYLIKTRGQQVTLSCSPISGHRSVSWYQQTPGQGLQFLFEYFSETQRNKGNFPGRFSGRQFSNSRSEMNVSTLELGDSALYLCASRRGTGSSYEQYFGPGTRLTVT.

This clonotype was counted between two and nine times. V is TRBV7-9 and J is TRBJ1-2; the D is unclear. The CDR3 covers 14 residues. The V end lost 0 bases, the J end lost 0 bases, and 5 bases lay between the germline ends. Germline V gene lookup returns CDR1 SEHNR and CDR2 FQNEAQ (reference sequence). CDR3 sequence reads: CASSLAGANYGYTF. The CDR3 bases are TGTGCCAGCAGCTTAGCGGGAGCTAACTATGGCTACACCTTC.

The J gene is TRBJ2-7, the V gene TRBV11-2; TRBD2 agrees at 9 bases. The CDR3 length is 16 residues. Trimming cost V 2 bases and J 3 bases; bases outside gene matches: 8. Per the germline V gene, CDR1 is SGHAT and CDR2 is FQNNGV. The CDR3 nucleotides read TGTGCCAGCAGCTTATTTCCTAGCGGGGCCCACTACGAGCAGTACTTC. This sequence encodes CASSLFPSGAHYEQYF.

The chain is built from TRBV28 and TRBJ2-7; 10 nucleotides agree with TRBD1. The ends lost 6 bases at V and 4 bases at J; junction bases unmatched: 9. CDR1 and CDR2 from the germline V gene are MDHEN and SYDVKM. CDR3 length: 15 amino acids. CDR3 sequence (DNA): TGTGCCAGCAGGCCCACCGGGACAGGGGTGTACGAGCAGTACTTC. It encodes CASRPTGTGVYEQYF.